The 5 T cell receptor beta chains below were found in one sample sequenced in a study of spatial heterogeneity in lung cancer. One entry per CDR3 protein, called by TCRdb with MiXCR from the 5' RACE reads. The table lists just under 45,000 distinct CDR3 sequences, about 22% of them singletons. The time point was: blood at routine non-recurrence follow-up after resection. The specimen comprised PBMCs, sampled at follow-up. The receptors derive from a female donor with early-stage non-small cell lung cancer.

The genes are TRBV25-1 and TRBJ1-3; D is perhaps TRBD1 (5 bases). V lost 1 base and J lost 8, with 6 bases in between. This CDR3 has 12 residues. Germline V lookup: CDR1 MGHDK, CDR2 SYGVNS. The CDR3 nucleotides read TGTGCCAGCAGTGAATGGGGGGACACCATATATTTT. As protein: CASSEWGDTIYF.

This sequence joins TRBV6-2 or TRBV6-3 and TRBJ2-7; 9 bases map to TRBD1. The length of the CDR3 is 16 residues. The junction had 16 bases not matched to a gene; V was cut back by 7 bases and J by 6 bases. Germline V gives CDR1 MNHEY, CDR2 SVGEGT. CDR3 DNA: TGTGCCAGCATTCTAAGTCCGGGACAGGGACCTGGCGAGCAGTACTTC. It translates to CASILSPGQGPGEQYF.

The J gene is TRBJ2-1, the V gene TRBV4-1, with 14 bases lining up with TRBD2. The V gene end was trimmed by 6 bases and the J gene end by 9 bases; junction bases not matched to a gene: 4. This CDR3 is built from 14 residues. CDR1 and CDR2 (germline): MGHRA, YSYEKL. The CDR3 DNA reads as TGCGCCAGCAGTCTGGGACTAGCGGGAGCTGAGCAGTTCTTC. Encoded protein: CASSLGLAGAEQFF.

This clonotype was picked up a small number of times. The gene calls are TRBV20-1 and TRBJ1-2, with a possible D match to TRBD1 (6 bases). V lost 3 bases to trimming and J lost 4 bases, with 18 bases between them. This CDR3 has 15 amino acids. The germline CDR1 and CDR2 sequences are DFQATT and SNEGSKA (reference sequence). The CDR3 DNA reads TGCAGTGCTAGGACAGGTGGAGCTAGGGCCTATGGCTACACCTTC. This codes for CSARTGGARAYGYTF.

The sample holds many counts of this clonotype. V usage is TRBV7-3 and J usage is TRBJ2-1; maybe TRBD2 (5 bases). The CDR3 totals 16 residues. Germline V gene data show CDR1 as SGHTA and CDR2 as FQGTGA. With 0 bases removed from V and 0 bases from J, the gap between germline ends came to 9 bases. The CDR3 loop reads CASSLTGVISYNEQFF. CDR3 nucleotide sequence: TGTGCCAGCAGCTTAACGGGAGTGATCTCCTACAATGAGCAGTTCTTC.